This TCR beta chain is from a study of OX40 agonist ivuxolimab in advanced cancers. As for the study more broadly: Ivuxolimab was a fully human IgG2 agonistic monoclonal antibody targeting the costimulatory receptor OX40 (CD134). Patients were allowed to have had prior anti-PD-1, anti-PD-L1 or anti-CTLA-4 therapy, and roughly two fifths of the dose-escalation patients had been treated with checkpoint inhibitors. Intravenous ivuxolimab was administered to patients every 2 weeks at six dose levels: 0.01, 0.1, 0.3, 1.5, 3 and 10 mg/kg. A male proportion of almost 85% and a mean age of 60 years, ranging from about 20 to 80, were recorded for the dose-escalation cohort. The monotherapy dose-escalation portion (N of about 47 patients) of the phase I ivuxolimab trial is reported in the paper. Peripheral TCRbeta sequencing was intended to test whether TCR sequence diversity was altered and clonal T-cell expansion was caused by ivuxolimab. Of the roughly 52 dose-escalation patients, hepatocellular carcinoma was present in about 19, melanoma in roughly 15, renal cell carcinoma in 9 and head and neck cancer in 9. Partial responses occurred in three dose-escalation patients, of whom one had hepatocellular carcinoma and two had cutaneous melanoma.

The germline V gene (reference sequence) provides CDR1 MNHEY and CDR2 SMNVEV. For this chain, trimming is 3 bases at the V end and 6 bases at the J end, and the number of junction bases without a gene match is 7. Taken from cysteine to phenylalanine, the CDR3 has 15 residues. Only CDR3 DNA is held: 45 bases, read in frame from base 1. The paper's findings and limits, for the study overall: At doses of 0.1 to 3.0 mg/kg, clonal expansion of both CD4+ and CD8+ T cells in blood was seen between baseline and week 6. On average, CD8+ T cells showed more expanded clones than CD4+ T cells after ivuxolimab. In the 0.1-3.0 mg/kg groups, partial responders were among the patients with the lowest normalized peripheral clonal expansion, particularly in CD8+ T cells. The antigen specificity of the clonally expanded peripheral T cells was not determined. Low levels of normalized T-cell clonal expansion were also shown by some nonresponding patients.

Concerning this clone itself: The antigen this receptor binds is unknown. The input lacks base qualities; no much larger clone sits a single base away.

The trial excluded patients who had a history of autoimmune disease or were on systemic immunosuppression. In every dose cohort, peripheral blood was drawn for TCR sequencing at baseline, cycle 4 day 1, and cycle 7 day 1. Samples were obtained from an open-label, multicenter, first-in-human phase I dose-escalation trial of ivuxolimab. Adults with locally advanced or metastatic head and neck squamous cell, hepatocellular, melanoma or renal cell carcinoma were enrolled in the trial. Before TCR sequencing, CD4+ T cells and CD8+ T cells were sorted from peripheral blood as separate populations. For sequencing of the TCRbeta CDR3 region, genomic DNA was extracted from the sorted cells. The immunoSEQ Assay was used to sequence the TCRbeta CDR3 regions. The immuneACCESS repertoire file appears here via TCRdb, limited to in-frame rearrangements. These files lack a portion of the clones; in checked studies, under half of the deficit traces to unresolved V genes, and the cause of the others is not known. A total of about 75,000 clones appear in this sample, about 88% of them only once. The top ten clones comprise about 8% of the sample.

This TCR came from an adult with an advanced solid tumor such as melanoma, head and neck, liver or kidney cancer. The sequences come from CD4+ or CD8+ T cells sorted from blood, collected in a trial of the OX40 agonist ivuxolimab. The chain joins TRBV27 to TRBJ2-1; TRBD1 lines up with 8 middle nucleotides. This receptor carries the CDR3 CASSFLDRDLNEQFF. The nucleotides are TGTGCCAGCAGTTTTCTGGACAGGGACCTCAATGAGCAGTTCTTC.